The present T cell receptor (beta chain) was sequenced within a study of blood T cell repertoires in COVID-19. Study overall: Material from acute and convalescent COVID-19 was sourced from the United States, Italy and Spain. T cells, B-cell-depleted T cells, or PBMCs supplied cDNA or gDNA.

TCRdb keeps only in-frame clones here, not all; method: immunoSEQ multiplex PCR. The profile shows approximately 350,000 clones, around 83% of them singletons. This clone has more than one count but fewer than ten. This CDR3 is 14 amino acids long. V was cut by 9 bases and J by 1 base, with 15 bases left in between. The chain couples TRBV5-3 to TRBJ2-3; D gene ambiguous. TRBV5-3 belongs to the ORF category, with a function that is uncertain. The origin of this receptor is a man aged 30 to 39 with active or convalescent COVID-19. Sequenced: peripheral blood. The CDR3 is CATSTSPRTDTQYF. The CDR3 DNA sequence: TGTGCCACTTCAACTTCCCCCCGCACAGATACGCAGTATTTT.